The rows below give T cell receptor beta chains drawn from one sample of a study of T cell repertoires in aging, cancer and after chemotherapy. From the multiplex PCR reads, TCRdb called clonotypes with MiXCR, one entry per CDR3 protein. The sample holds approximately 10,000 distinct CDR3 sequences, around 44% seen once. The sample taken for sequencing was blood. The receptors derive from a human donor in good health. Both conserved end residues are part of each CDR3. D genes are given only for firm matches. Not every row has a clone size; where given, it reads once, few, many or a size class.

d_gene,j_gene,v_gene,abundance,CDR3aa,CDR3nt
NA,TRBJ1-2,TRBV6-5,few,CASSSYRVERGYGYTF,TGTGCCAGCAGTTCGTATAGGGTGGAACGGGGGTATGGCTACACCTTC
NA,TRBJ2-1,TRBV21-1,NA,CASSKAGSCSYNEQFF,TGTGCCAGCAGCAAAGCGGGCAGTTGCTCCTACAATGAGCAGTTCTTC
TRBD1,TRBJ1-2,TRBV6-5,NA,CASSYIGGGYTF,TGTGCCAGCAGTTACATAGGGGGCGGCTACACCTTC
NA,TRBJ2-1,TRBV15,few,CATGQHNEQFF,TGTGCCACCGGACAGCACAATGAGCAGTTCTTC
NA,TRBJ1-5,TRBV28,few,CASTPGPNQPQHF,TGTGCCAGCACCCCCGGACCGAATCAGCCCCAGCATTTT
NA,TRBJ2-3,TRBV5-1,NA,CASSLGGQTSTDTQYF,TGCGCCAGCAGCTTGGGGGGGCAAACGAGCACAGATACGCAGTATTTT
TRBD1,TRBJ2-1,TRBV6-1,few,CASSARQGPYNEQFF,TGTGCCAGCAGTGCAAGACAGGGGCCCTACAATGAGCAGTTCTTC
NA,TRBJ1-6,TRBV12-5,NA,CASGLDSSYNSPLHF,TGTGCTAGTGGTTTGGATAGCTCCTATAATTCACCCCTCCACTTT
TRBD1,TRBJ1-1,TRBV20-1,NA,CSAHRWTGEYTEAFF,TGCAGTGCTCATCGCTGGACAGGGGAATACACTGAAGCTTTCTTT
TRBD1,TRBJ2-7,TRBV6-5,few,CASRNPGQGMHEQYF,TGTGCCAGCAGAAACCCGGGACAGGGAATGCACGAGCAGTACTTC
NA,TRBJ1-5,TRBV7-6,NA,CASSLEGGGNQPQHF,TGTGCCAGCAGCTTAGAGGGAGGGGGCAATCAGCCCCAGCATTTT
NA,TRBJ1-2,TRBV12-3/TRBV12-4,NA,CASSIGNNYGYTF,TGTGCCAGCAGTATCGGGAATAACTATGGCTACACCTTC
NA,TRBJ2-3,TRBV5-1,NA,CASGDDTDTQYF,TGCGCCAGCGGTGACGACACAGATACGCAGTATTTT
NA,TRBJ1-2,TRBV6-6,few,CASSLARRGSYGYTF,TGTGCCAGCAGTTTAGCCAGGAGAGGTAGCTATGGCTACACCTTC
TRBD2,TRBJ2-2,TRBV19,NA,CASFDPGGTTGELFF,TGTGCCAGTTTTGACCCGGGGGGGACCACCGGGGAGCTGTTTTTT
NA,TRBJ1-2,TRBV25-1,NA,CASSAGQNYGYTF,TGTGCCAGCAGTGCCGGACAGAACTATGGCTACACCTTC
NA,TRBJ1-1,TRBV7-2,NA,CASSPHINTEAFF,TGTGCCAGCAGCCCCCACATTAACACTGAAGCTTTCTTT
TRBD2,TRBJ2-1,TRBV11-3,NA,CASSPGAGKGYNEQFF,TGTGCCAGCAGCCCAGGAGCGGGGAAAGGGTACAATGAGCAGTTCTTC
NA,TRBJ2-3,TRBV20-1,NA,CSARSHGVSTDTQYF,TGCAGTGCTAGGTCTCATGGGGTCTCCACAGATACGCAGTATTTT
NA,TRBJ1-4,TRBV18,few,CASSPQGEKLFF,TGTGCCAGCTCACCCCAAGGGGAAAAACTGTTTTTT
TRBD1,TRBJ1-6,TRBV11-1,few,CASRLTTGDYNSPLHF,TGTGCCAGCAGGTTAACGACAGGGGACTATAATTCACCCCTCCACTTT
NA,TRBJ1-1,TRBV29-1,NA,CSVPYSYYTEAFF,TGCAGCGTCCCGTACAGCTACTACACTGAAGCTTTCTTT
NA,TRBJ2-2,TRBV5-5,NA,CASSSDGNTGELFF,TGTGCCAGCAGCTCGGACGGAAACACCGGGGAGCTGTTTTTT
NA,TRBJ2-3,TRBV5-6,NA,CASSLGAGTSTDTQYF,TGTGCCAGCAGCTTGGGGGCAGGGACCAGCACAGATACGCAGTATTTT
TRBD1,TRBJ1-5,TRBV12-3/TRBV12-4,once,CASSWDRGNQPQHF,TGTGCCAGCAGTTGGGACAGGGGCAATCAGCCCCAGCATTTT
TRBD2,TRBJ2-1,TRBV30,NA,CAKKTSGYYNEQFF,TGTGCCAAAAAGACTAGCGGGTACTACAATGAGCAGTTCTTC
NA,TRBJ2-7,TRBV29-1,few,CSVDTGTALTYEQYF,TGCAGCGTTGATACCGGGACCGCACTTACCTACGAGCAGTACTTC
NA,TRBJ1-2,TRBV4-2,NA,CASSLGGGLYTF,TGTGCCAGCAGCTTAGGAGGAGGTCTCTACACCTTC
NA,TRBJ1-4,TRBV11-2,NA,CASSLVDRFSEKLFF,TGTGCCAGCAGCTTAGTAGACAGGTTCAGTGAAAAACTGTTTTTT
NA,TRBJ1-5,TRBV5-1,NA,CASSSRGGAQPQHF,TGCGCCAGCAGCTCTAGGGGTGGCGCGCAGCCCCAGCATTTT
NA,TRBJ2-2,TRBV6-5,once,CASSYTGRGSNTGELFF,TGTGCCAGCAGTTACACTGGTCGGGGGAGTAACACCGGGGAGCTGTTTTTT
TRBD1,TRBJ1-2,TRBV14,NA,CASSGTGIYGYTF,TGTGCCAGCAGTGGGACAGGGATCTATGGCTACACCTTC
NA,TRBJ2-7,TRBV12-3/TRBV12-4,few,CASSLGRGYEQYF,TGTGCCAGCAGTTTAGGACGGGGCTACGAGCAGTACTTC
TRBD1,TRBJ2-1,TRBV27,NA,CASSARDRYNEQFF,TGTGCCAGCAGTGCCCGGGACAGATACAATGAGCAGTTCTTC
NA,TRBJ2-5,TRBV5-1,NA,CASSRPGQETQYF,TGCGCCAGCAGCCGCCCCGGTCAAGAGACCCAGTACTTC
TRBD1,TRBJ2-3,TRBV19,NA,CASSARDRDTDTQYF,TGTGCCAGTAGTGCCCGGGACAGGGACACAGATACGCAGTATTTT
NA,TRBJ2-1,TRBV29-1,few,CSVPGQGSNEQFF,TGCAGCGTGCCCGGGCAGGGTTCGAATGAGCAGTTCTTC
NA,TRBJ1-5,TRBV5-1,NA,CASSLVPGGNQPQHF,TGCGCCAGCAGCCTAGTACCAGGGGGCAATCAGCCCCAGCATTTT
TRBD1,TRBJ1-1,TRBV29-1,once,CSGRQGVTEAFF,TGCAGCGGCCGACAGGGGGTAACTGAAGCTTTCTTT
TRBD1,TRBJ2-1,TRBV11-2,NA,CASSQAKGQGSYNEQFF,TGTGCCAGCAGCCAAGCAAAGGGACAGGGGTCCTACAATGAGCAGTTCTTC
TRBD1,TRBJ1-2,TRBV15,few,CATSSRTGIYGYTF,TGTGCCACCAGCAGCAGGACAGGGATTTATGGCTACACCTTC
NA,TRBJ1-3,TRBV6-1,few,CASSLGQTIYF,TGTGCCAGCAGTTTGGGGCAAACCATATATTTT
TRBD1,TRBJ1-6,TRBV20-1,NA,CSARDLGTGNSPLHF,TGCAGTGCTAGAGATCTTGGGACAGGGAATTCACCCCTCCACTTT
TRBD2,TRBJ2-3,TRBV5-4,NA,CASSPKRGATDTQYF,TGTGCCAGCAGCCCAAAGCGGGGGGCCACAGATACGCAGTATTTT
TRBD2,TRBJ2-7,TRBV5-4,NA,CASSFGLAGGYEQYF,TGTGCCAGCAGCTTCGGACTAGCGGGGGGCTACGAGCAGTACTTC
NA,TRBJ2-1,TRBV6-1,NA,CASSEDSSYNEQFF,TGTGCCAGCAGTGAAGACAGCTCCTACAATGAGCAGTTCTTC
NA,TRBJ2-3,TRBV20-1,NA,CSARVGEADTQYF,TGCAGTGCTAGAGTGGGGGAGGCAGATACGCAGTATTTT
TRBD1,TRBJ1-6,TRBV30,NA,CAWSAWTGESNSPLHF,TGTGCCTGGAGCGCCTGGACAGGGGAATCAAATTCACCCCTCCACTTT
NA,TRBJ1-1,TRBV19,NA,CASNPTQGVMNTEAFF,TGTGCCAGTAACCCTACCCAGGGAGTCATGAACACTGAAGCTTTCTTT
NA,TRBJ1-4,TRBV19,NA,CASTPGLGHEKLFF,TGTGCCAGTACCCCGGGACTGGGACATGAAAAACTGTTTTTT
NA,TRBJ1-3,TRBV5-6,few,CASSLDHRRYSGNTIYF,TGTGCCAGCAGCTTGGACCACAGGAGATACTCTGGAAACACCATATATTTT
NA,TRBJ1-1,TRBV27,NA,CASIPPKGGAASEAFF,TGTGCCAGCATTCCCCCCAAGGGCGGGGCAGCATCCGAAGCTTTCTTT
NA,TRBJ2-5,TRBV29-1,NA,CSVEKDARTQYF,TGCAGCGTTGAAAAGGACGCAAGGACCCAGTACTTC
NA,TRBJ1-1,TRBV7-7,NA,CASSLGHLTEAFF,TGTGCCAGCAGCCTGGGACACTTGACTGAAGCTTTCTTT